The 27 T cell receptor beta chains listed next were all sequenced from one sample in a study of blood T cell repertoires in COVID-19. Clones were sequenced by immunoSEQ multiplex PCR, and TCRdb holds only the in-frame ones, with some missing. The sample lists 130,000 to 150,000 clones; roughly 84% were seen once. Source material: PBMCs or T cells enriched from blood (not recorded which). Receptors were obtained from a man aged 35 to 55 with acute COVID-19.

This clone was observed a handful of times. The chain is built from TRBV5-1 and TRBJ2-5; 10 bases fit TRBD1. CDR1 is SGHRS and CDR2 is YFSETQ in the germline V gene. The CDR3 consists of 15 residues. Trimming took 0 bases from V and 3 from J; bases not matched to a gene: 2. CDR3 protein: CASSLGDRGKETQYF. The DNA for the CDR3 is TGCGCCAGCAGCTTGGGGGACAGGGGAAAAGAGACCCAGTACTTC.

This chain joins TRBV11-2 and TRBJ2-1; TRBD2 is a possible D gene (5 bases). Germline CDR1 reads SGHAT; CDR2 reads FQNNGV. Deletions cut 7 bases from V and 13 bases from J, with 14 bases between. CDR3 length: 11 residues. DNA of the CDR3: TGTGCCAGCACCGTAGAGAGGGAACAGTTCTTC. Its translation: CASTVEREQFF.

The rearrangement links TRBV13 to TRBJ2-5, with 7 bases fitting TRBD2. This CDR3 comprises 14 residues. The germline gives CDR1 PRHDT, CDR2 FYEKMQ (reference sequence). Losses at the gene ends were 5 bases for V and 5 bases for J; bases not matched to a gene: 8. Here the CDR3 reads CASSPRGGYETQYF. The CDR3 DNA reads as TGTGCCAGCAGCCCGAGGGGAGGGTATGAGACCCAGTACTTC.

The V gene is TRBV5-1, the J gene TRBJ2-7; 7 bases are shared with TRBD1. Germline V gene sequence: CDR1 SGHRS, CDR2 YFSETQ. The CDR3 runs to 14 residues. The J segment lost 6 bases and the V segment lost 2 bases, leaving 8 bases of the junction unmatched. CDR3 in amino acids: CASSLGGWAGEQYF. CDR3 sequence (DNA): TGCGCCAGCAGCTTAGGGGGCTGGGCTGGCGAGCAGTACTTC.

The sample holds a few counts of this clone. The chain couples TRBV4-1 to TRBJ1-6; TRBD1 agrees at 10 bases. The germline V gene encodes CDR1 MGHRA and CDR2 YSYEKL. V trimming: 2 bases; J trimming: 8 bases; junction bases outside the gene matches: 6. This CDR3 is 16 amino acids long. The CDR3 here is CASSQSGTGDYSPLHF. Here the CDR3 DNA reads TGCGCCAGCAGCCAATCCGGGACAGGGGATTATTCACCCCTCCACTTT.

The CDR3 DNA reads TGTGCCAGCAGTCCCGCCGGGCTAGCTCGCTACGAGCAGTACTTC. As protein: CASSPAGLARYEQYF. The chain has TRBV27 and TRBJ2-7; D is perhaps TRBD2 (5 bases). This CDR3 region has 15 residues. Germline-derived CDR1 and CDR2 are MNHEY and SMNVEV (reference sequence). The V end was cut by 5 bases, the J end by 3 bases, with 17 bases between.

V usage is TRBV6-5 and J usage is TRBJ1-5; D gene ambiguous. Germline V lookup: CDR1 MNHEY, CDR2 SVGAGI. The CDR3 sequence is 14 residues long. Trimming pared 4 bases from V and 0 bases from J, leaving 7 bases between. CDR3 loop: CASSSGVSNQPQHF. DNA for the CDR3: TGTGCCAGCAGTTCGGGAGTTAGCAATCAGCCCCAGCATTTT.

This chain connects TRBV5-1 to TRBJ1-1; unclear D gene. Germline V CDR1 and CDR2: SGHRS, YFSETQ. The CDR3 extends over 12 amino acids. V was clipped by 4 bases and J by 1 base, with 5 bases between them. The DNA for the CDR3 is TGCGCCAGCAGCAACAAGAACACTGAAGCTTTCTTT. Translating gives CASSNKNTEAFF.

The chain has TRBV24-1 and TRBJ2-5, with a possible D match to TRBD2 (5 bases). Germline loops: CDR1 KGHDR, CDR2 SFDVKD. This CDR3 spans 15 amino acids. V was pared by 10 bases and J by 5 bases, with 22 bases between. The CDR3 DNA sequence: TGTGCCACTTCAGAACCGGGGTCACGTGGGGAGACCCAGTACTTC. Translation gives CATSEPGSRGETQYF.

The V call is TRBV28, the J call TRBJ2-5; TRBD2 agrees at 14 bases. This CDR3 has 16 amino acids. Looked up from germline, CDR1 is MDHEN and CDR2 is SYDVKM. The ends lost 10 bases at V and 4 bases at J; junction bases unmatched: 11. The CDR3: CATETSGRAWGETQYF. Here the CDR3 DNA reads TGTGCCACCGAGACTAGCGGGAGGGCCTGGGGAGAGACCCAGTACTTC.

The chain couples TRBV19 to TRBJ1-4, with 12 bases aligning to TRBD1. CDR3 length equals 17 residues. In germline, CDR1 is LNHDA, CDR2 SQIVND (reference sequence). Germline trimming cut 10 bases from V and 9 bases from J; bases unmatched to any gene: 18. DNA of the CDR3: TGTGCCACCAGTATTGGGGACAGGGGGCCCCGTTGGAAAAAACTGTTTTTT. It is translated as CATSIGDRGPRWKKLFF.

The rearrangement links TRBV7-2 to TRBJ2-5; TRBD1 matches 8 bases. Per germline, CDR1 SGHTA and CDR2 FQGNSA. Trimming took 3 bases from V and 1 from J; bases not matched to a gene: 4. This CDR3 is 15 amino acids long. The CDR3 reads CASSFDRGLQETQYF. DNA of the CDR3: TGTGCCAGCAGCTTCGACAGGGGCCTCCAAGAGACCCAGTACTTC. The variable domain in full, with the rest retrieved from reference TRBV7-2 and TRBJ2-5, is GAGVSQSPSNKVTEKGKDVELRCDPISGHTALYWYRQSLGQGLEFLIYFQGNSAPDKSGLPSDRFSAERTGGSVSTLTIQRTQQEDSAVYLCASSFDRGLQETQYFGPGTRLLVL.

The chain couples TRBV9 to TRBJ2-2, with TRBD2 matching over 12 bases. Germline V lookup: CDR1 SGDLS, CDR2 YYNGEE. The CDR3 spans 18 residues. The V gene end was trimmed by 7 bases and the J gene end by 5 bases; junction bases not matched to a gene: 15. DNA of the CDR3: TGTGCCAGCGGTCTAGCTAGCGGGGGGGCCGGACTGACCGGGGAGCTGTTTTTT. It is translated as CASGLASGGAGLTGELFF.

V is TRBV15 and J is TRBJ2-7; D is unresolved. Germline-derived CDR1 and CDR2 are LNHNV and YYDKDF (reference sequence). CDR3 length: 12 residues. Trimming stripped 3 bases from V and 5 bases from J, with 8 bases between. DNA of the CDR3: TGTGCCACCAGCAGGCGACACGACGAGCAGTACTTC. This codes for CATSRRHDEQYF.

With regard to this clone: Additional DNA sequences in this sample encode the identical CDR3. This rearrangement joins TRBV4-3 to TRBJ2-7; D possibly corresponds to TRBD2 (5 bases). V was trimmed by 1 base and J by 2 bases, leaving 9 bases between them. The CDR3 sequence is 14 residues long. Germline-derived CDR1 and CDR2 are LGHNA and YSLEER. The CDR3 protein is CASSQGAEAYEQYF. The CDR3 DNA reads TGCGCCAGCAGCCAAGGGGCGGAGGCCTACGAGCAGTACTTC.

The chain recombines TRBV27 with TRBJ2-3, with a weak D call TRBD2 (6 bases). The CDR3 is made up of 15 amino acids. Per germline, CDR1 MNHEY and CDR2 SMNVEV (reference sequence). Trimming took 5 bases from V and 2 from J, leaving 14 bases between them. The DNA for the CDR3 is TGTGCCAGCAGTCCCCAATGGGGGGTCACAGATACGCAGTATTTT. As protein: CASSPQWGVTDTQYF.

The chain recombines TRBV6-1 with TRBJ1-5; TRBD1 might be the D (5 bases). The V gene's germline CDR1 is MNHNS and CDR2 SASEGT. CDR3 size: 15 residues. V was clipped by 3 bases and J by 3 bases, with 12 bases between them. This CDR3 reads CASSDQGLYNQPQHF. The CDR3 region has the DNA TGTGCCAGCAGTGATCAGGGTTTGTACAATCAGCCCCAGCATTTT.

The chain couples TRBV5-4 to TRBJ1-2; D ambiguous. Trimming took off 2 bases at V and 8 bases at J, with 10 bases between the two ends. Looked up from germline, CDR1 is SGHNT and CDR2 is YYREEE (reference sequence). The CDR3 is 12 amino acids. CDR3 DNA: TGTGCCAGCAGCTTTGGAGGTCAAGGCTACACCTTC. Translated: CASSFGGQGYTF.

V gene TRBV19 combines with J gene TRBJ2-3; 7 bases agree with TRBD2. CDR3 size: 14 residues. The germline gives CDR1 LNHDA, CDR2 SQIVND (reference sequence). Losses at the gene ends were 11 bases for V and 3 bases for J; bases not matched to a gene: 11. CDR3 residues: CASQVGAGTDTQYF. The CDR3 bases are TGTGCCTCTCAGGTGGGAGCGGGGACAGATACGCAGTATTTT.

The chain recombines TRBV12-3 or TRBV12-4 with TRBJ2-5; 7 bases align to TRBD1. CDR3 length equals 13 residues. V lost 5 bases, J lost 4 bases, and 4 bases stayed unmatched. The CDR3 sequence: CASSPPGGETQYF. The CDR3 DNA reads as TGTGCCAGCAGTCCCCCAGGGGGAGAGACCCAGTACTTC.

This clone occurred once. V and J are TRBV6-1 and TRBJ2-3; 7 bases match TRBD2. V shed 2 bases, J shed 7 bases, and the junction held 3 bases outside the gene matches. Germline V gene lookup returns CDR1 MNHNS and CDR2 SASEGT. The CDR3 has 13 amino acids. CDR3 sequence reads: CASSEWGGNTQYF. CDR3 coding DNA: TGTGCCAGCAGTGAATGGGGGGGAAATACGCAGTATTTT.

The chain is built from TRBV28 and TRBJ2-1; 13 bases are shared with TRBD2. J lost 5 bases, V lost 6 bases, and 4 bases had no gene match. CDR3 length: 15 amino acids. The V gene's germline CDR1 is MDHEN and CDR2 SYDVKM. The CDR3 region is CASSHGTSGNNEQFF. CDR3 nucleotide sequence: TGTGCCAGCAGCCACGGGACTAGCGGGAACAATGAGCAGTTCTTC. Looking up the rest from reference TRBV28 and TRBJ2-1 gives the full variable domain: DVKVTQSSRYLVKRTGEKVFLECVQDMDHENMFWYRQDPGLGLRLIYFSYDVKMKEKGDIPEGYSVSREKKERFSLILESASTNQTSMYLCASSHGTSGNNEQFFGPGTRLTVL.

This chain joins TRBV9 and TRBJ1-4; a weak D match, TRBD1 (5 bases). Between the trimmed V and J ends, which lost 5 bases and 8 bases, there was a span of 22 bases. CDR1 SGDLS and CDR2 YYNGEE come from the germline V gene. The CDR3 extends over 16 amino acids. In nucleotides, the CDR3 is TGTGCCAGCAGTGGGGAAGTGTGGGGCTCAAGGGAAAAACTGTTTTTT. Encoded protein: CASSGEVWGSREKLFF.

The V gene is TRBV6-2 or TRBV6-3, the J gene TRBJ1-5, with a possible D match to TRBD1 (5 bases). V was trimmed by 2 bases and J by 5 bases, leaving 10 bases between them. This CDR3 has 14 residues. Germline loops: CDR1 MNHEY, CDR2 SVGEGT. The CDR3 region is CASSYGRADQPQHF. The CDR3 nucleotides are TGTGCCAGCAGTTACGGCAGGGCCGATCAGCCCCAGCATTTT.

This sequence joins TRBV4-1 and TRBJ2-1, with TRBD1 as a possible D gene (6 bases). V was pared by 1 base and J by 4 bases, with 11 bases between. The V gene's germline CDR1 is MGHRA and CDR2 YSYEKL. This CDR3 is 15 amino acids long. Here the CDR3 DNA reads TGCGCCAGCAGCCAAGTTGGGACACCTTACAATGAGCAGTTCTTC. It specifies CASSQVGTPYNEQFF.

The chain has TRBV18 and TRBJ2-7; tentatively, D is TRBD2 (5 bases). V gave up 1 base and J gave up 7 bases, with 8 bases separating them. The CDR3 totals 12 residues. The germline V gene encodes CDR1 KGHSH and CDR2 LQKENI. DNA of the CDR3: TGTGCCAGCTCACCACAACCGGGGGAGCAGTACTTC. It codes for CASSPQPGEQYF.

The chain links TRBV19 to TRBJ1-2, with 7 bases fitting TRBD1. The germline gives CDR1 LNHDA, CDR2 SQIVND (reference sequence). Trimming removed 7 bases from V and 4 bases from J; junction bases left unmatched: 9. This CDR3 region has 14 residues. The CDR3 nucleotides are TGTGCCAGTACCGTCCTCCGGGACAGCTATGGCTACACCTTC. Protein product: CASTVLRDSYGYTF.